This TCR beta chain was found in a study of vaccination effects on CD4 cells after COVID-19 (dated by TCRdb to 2022 to 2024). Study-level background: Post-vaccine samples across the study were collected a median of 72 days after the second dose, with a range of 14 to 241. The Oncomine TCR Beta short-read assay on an Illumina iSeq 100 was used to sequence cultures from other donors in the study. The study compared SARS-CoV-2 spike-specific CD4+ TCR repertoires before and after mRNA vaccination in COVID-19 convalescent patients and infection-naive vaccine recipients. Altogether, roughly 10 COVID-19 convalescent patients and 4 SARS-CoV-2-naive healthy vaccine recipients made up the full study.

The library was made by the immunoSEQ multiplex PCR assay. DNA from the CD4+ T cells that had been cultured and isolated underwent TCR beta CDR3 sequencing. Per the authors' processing: Non-productive TCR sequences were removed, reads were trimmed to the CDR3 region, and CDR3s of at least 7 amino acids were retained. Antigen-specific clonotypes were identified with the MANAFEST web app by comparing expansion in peptide wells against reference cultures. Positive clones required FDR<0.05 expansion versus reference and all other wells, odds ratio above 5, and frequency above 0.1% in two replicate wells. Cross-reactive clonotypes were defined as significantly expanded in SARS-CoV-2 spike wells and in at least one common cold coronavirus spike condition. CDR3 similarity was assessed by Levenshtein distance using the stringdist R package, and unrooted trees were constructed with ape in R 3.6.1. This is the immuneACCESS table as TCRdb keeps it, with only in-frame sequences that have V and J called. A part of the clones is gone; compared with another copy, unresolved V genes explain less than half, and the rest is unexplained. V and J calls and clone size are as listed in that table; D and trimming were resolved from the DNA. The sample data list some 30,000 clones, and more than 55% of these were observed just once. About 8.7% of the sample comes from the top ten.

In the ViraFEST assay, PBMC were stimulated with viral peptide pools, and TCR sequencing was then used to find antigen-specific CD4+ T cell clonotypes based on their expansion. After about 10 days of culture, CD4+ T cells were isolated with the EasySep CD4+ T cell isolation kit. Each participant received two doses of an mRNA SARS-CoV-2 vaccine, either BNT162b2 or mRNA-1273. None of the healthy vaccine recipients had a prior SARS-CoV-2 infection, which was confirmed by nucleocapsid antibody tests that came back negative both before and after vaccination. A few million PBMC per well were cultured with around 10 ug/ml peptides in IMDM containing 5% human AB serum, approximately 9.9 IU/ml IL-2 and gentamicin. Half of the culture medium was replaced with fresh IL-2-containing medium on days 3 and 7. Unless noted otherwise, every peptide stimulation condition was cultured in triplicate wells. PBMC were separated from whole blood using Ficoll-Paque Plus gradient centrifugation and were then either cryopreserved at -140C or used fresh. Overlapping peptide pools spanned the spike proteins of SARS-CoV-2 and the common cold coronaviruses HCoV-NL63, HCoV-OC43 and HCoV-229E. The QIAamp micro DNA kit was used to extract genomic DNA from the cultured CD4+ T cells.

In the germline V gene, CDR1 corresponds to MNHEY and CDR2 to SVGAGI. The CDR3 spans 14 residues, from the cysteine through the phenylalanine. Kept here is only the CDR3 DNA, which spans 42 bases and is read in frame from base 1. The V and J ends are trimmed by 4 bases and 6 bases, leaving 15 bases between them. What the study reported, not specific to this receptor: Both infection-induced and vaccine-induced clones contracted markedly at late post-vaccination timepoints, which is consistent with waning T cell responses. The study was limited by a small number of convalescent patients, and early post-infection timepoints were lacking. In healthy vaccine recipients, vaccine-induced clones were almost all SARS-CoV-2 mono-reactive, with only 1 of 255 cross-reactive with common cold coronaviruses.

Note on this clone: There is no known antigen for this receptor. No base-level quality is on record; no much larger clone is a single base apart.

Sample: CD4+ T cells from PBMCs cultured with SARS-CoV-2 spike peptides, taken after COVID-19 vaccination. The cell subset or site tag for this specimen amounts to: SARS-CoV-2 spike overlapping peptide pool stimulation. The TCR originated in a human donor who received a COVID-19 vaccine. This sequence uses TRBV6-5 and TRBJ1-2; matching of 5 bases hints at TRBD1 as the D gene. CDR3 loop: CASSLGGGVDGYTF. At the DNA level, the sequence is TGTGCCAGCAGTTTGGGCGGAGGGGTTGATGGCTACACCTTC.